Each of the 27 T cell receptor beta chains below was sequenced from the same sample in a study of blood T cell repertoires in COVID-19 (dated by TCRdb to 2019 to 2021). To prepare the library, the immunoSEQ multiplex PCR assay was applied. TCRdb re-hosts the immuneACCESS table, in-frame sequences only. Its copies lack some clones; in the studies checked, an unresolved V gene accounts for under half of them, and the cause for the rest is not known. Here the sample has about 15,000 clones; more than 70% occur a single time. About 9% of the sample belongs to the ten largest clones. What was sequenced was peripheral blood. The receptors shown here come from a human donor in a cohort sampled during active COVID-19.

This chain connects TRBV5-4 to TRBJ1-6; 7 bases match TRBD1. The trim removed 0 bases at V and 2 bases at J, leaving 11 bases unmatched. Germline CDR1 SGHNT, CDR2 YYREEE (reference sequence). The CDR3 is 19 amino acids. The CDR3 here is CASSLGNNRGITYNSPLHF. CDR3 nucleotide sequence: TGTGCCAGCAGCTTGGGAAATAACAGGGGAATAACCTATAATTCACCCCTCCACTTT.

This clone appeared a single time. The rearrangement joins TRBV6-2 or TRBV6-3 to TRBJ2-1, with D uncertain. Germline CDR1 MNHEY, CDR2 SVGEGT. Trimming cost V 3 bases and J 3 bases, with 18 bases left between them. The CDR3 has 17 amino acids. CDR3 DNA: TGTGCCAGCAGTTATTTGGGTGGAGCCTACCTCTACAATGAGCAGTTCTTC. As protein: CASSYLGGAYLYNEQFF.

V and J are TRBV6-5 and TRBJ1-1; TRBD1 agrees at 7 bases. The germline CDR1 and CDR2 sequences are MNHEY and SVGAGI. V was clipped by 6 bases and J by 2 bases; unmatched bases: 3. The CDR3 covers 13 residues. CDR3 in amino acids: CASRRQGNTEAFF. DNA of the CDR3: TGTGCCAGCAGGCGACAGGGTAACACTGAAGCTTTCTTT.

This rearrangement joins TRBV19 to TRBJ2-1; no firm D call. This CDR3 is built from 13 residues. V was shortened by 1 base and J by 5 bases, with 6 bases between the two germline ends. Germline V CDR1 and CDR2: LNHDA, SQIVND (reference sequence). The CDR3 nucleotides read TGTGCCAGTAGTATAGTCCCGGACAATGAGCAGTTCTTC. It codes for CASSIVPDNEQFF. Variable domain in full (rest from reference TRBV19 and TRBJ2-1): DGGITQSPKYLFRKEGQNVTLSCEQNLNHDAMYWYRQDPGQGLRLIYYSQIVNDFQKGDIAEGYSVSREKKESFPLTVTSAQKNPTAFYLCASSIVPDNEQFFGPGTRLTVL.

The chain uses TRBV2 and TRBJ2-3; 12 bases are shared with TRBD2. CDR3 length: 15 residues. Unmatched junction bases numbered 7, after V lost 8 bases and J lost 4 bases. Per germline, CDR1 SNHLY and CDR2 FYNNEI. The DNA of the CDR3 is TGTGCCAGCGGTACTAGCGGGAGGTCCTCAGATACGCAGTATTTT. This gives the protein CASGTSGRSSDTQYF.

The chain recombines TRBV27 with TRBJ2-1; 9 bases are shared with TRBD2. There are 17 residues in the CDR3. V lost 6 bases, J lost 3 bases, and 12 bases stayed unmatched. Germline assignment: CDR1 MNHEY and CDR2 SMNVEV (reference sequence). CDR3 residues: CASRHGGASGNYNEQFF. Written as DNA, the CDR3 is TGTGCCAGCAGGCACGGGGGTGCTAGCGGGAACTACAATGAGCAGTTCTTC.

This chain uses TRBV5-4 with TRBJ2-7; TRBD1 aligns across 8 bases. The CDR3 sequence is 16 residues long. From germline, CDR1 is SGHNT and CDR2 YYREEE (reference sequence). Unmatched junction bases numbered 7, after V lost 0 bases and J lost 2 bases. This CDR3 reads CASSLDRDRRTYEQYF. In DNA form, the CDR3 reads TGTGCCAGCAGCTTGGACCGGGACAGGCGAACCTACGAGCAGTACTTC.

This chain uses TRBV28 with TRBJ2-5, with D maybe TRBD2 (7 bases). In germline, CDR1 is MDHEN, CDR2 SYDVKM. Trimming shortened V by 3 bases and J by 5 bases, and 13 bases separated the two germline ends. CDR3 length equals 14 residues. CDR3 sequence: CASSFLGRGETQYF. The CDR3 DNA is TGTGCCAGCAGTTTCTTAGGGAGGGGGGAGACCCAGTACTTC.

This sequence joins TRBV11-2 and TRBJ2-7; TRBD2 matches at 8 bases. The CDR3 length is 19 residues. Trimming at V came to 1 base and at J to 6 bases, leaving 20 bases not matched to a gene. Germline-derived CDR1 and CDR2 are SGHAT and FQNNGV. DNA of the CDR3: TGTGCCAGCAGCTTAGCCACCGGGACTAGAGGGATCCGCGGTCCCGAGCAGTACTTC. This gives the protein CASSLATGTRGIRGPEQYF.

The gene calls are TRBV10-3 and TRBJ2-3, with a weak D call TRBD1 (5 bases). The CDR3 covers 15 residues. Germline V lookup: CDR1 ENHRY, CDR2 SYGVKD. Deletions cut 4 bases from V and 6 bases from J, with 17 bases between. The CDR3: CAISGQLAGSDTQYF. CDR3 sequence (DNA): TGTGCCATCAGTGGCCAATTGGCAGGGTCTGATACGCAGTATTTT.

The V and J genes are TRBV4-1 and TRBJ2-1, with 8 bases that match TRBD2. Germline CDR1 and CDR2: MGHRA and YSYEKL. The V and J ends lost 1 base and 6 bases, in that order; junction bases with no gene match: 14. The CDR3 totals 18 residues. The CDR3 protein is CASSQGRPAGERGNEQFF. For the CDR3, the DNA is TGCGCCAGCAGCCAAGGCCGTCCAGCGGGAGAGAGAGGCAATGAGCAGTTCTTC.

This chain joins TRBV10-1 and TRBJ2-3, with D perhaps matching TRBD1 (6 bases). Trimming stripped 10 bases from V and 2 bases from J, with 13 bases between. This CDR3 comprises 13 residues. Germline V lookup: CDR1 WNHNN, CDR2 SYGVQD (reference sequence). The CDR3 loop reads CATRGQATDTQYF. Here the CDR3 DNA reads TGCGCCACCAGGGGCCAAGCCACAGATACGCAGTATTTT.

The chain is built from TRBV6-6 and TRBJ1-3; the D is unclear. Germline-derived CDR1 and CDR2 are MNHNY and SVGAGI (reference sequence). The CDR3 spans 12 residues. The V gene lost 8 bases and the J gene lost 3 bases, with 8 bases spanning the gap. The CDR3 nucleotides are TGTGCCAGCCTAAGTGGTGGAAACACCATATATTTT. Translation: CASLSGGNTIYF.

The chain uses TRBV10-3 and TRBJ2-1; 12 nucleotides match TRBD2. Germline CDR1 is ENHRY and CDR2 is SYGVKD. The CDR3 length is 18 residues. The junction had 14 bases not matched to a gene; V was cut back by 10 bases and J by 1 base. CDR3: CASATSGSLGRSYNEQFF. CDR3 in DNA: TGTGCCAGCGCGACTAGCGGGAGTCTCGGGAGGTCCTACAATGAGCAGTTCTTC.

This rearrangement joins TRBV7-6 to TRBJ2-3; a weak D match, TRBD1 (5 bases). V was trimmed by 0 bases and J by 2 bases, leaving 9 bases between them. CDR1 is SGHVS and CDR2 is FNYEAQ in the germline V gene. This CDR3 has 15 amino acids. CDR3 sequence: CASSLAGHNTDTQYF. The CDR3 region has the DNA TGTGCCAGCAGCTTAGCCGGACACAACACAGATACGCAGTATTTT.

This chain uses TRBV28 with TRBJ1-2; possibly TRBD1 for D (5 bases). This CDR3 has 14 residues. V lost 6 bases to trimming and J lost 0 bases, with 11 bases between them. The germline CDR1 and CDR2 sequences are MDHEN and SYDVKM. CDR3 nucleotide sequence: TGTGCCAGCAGGCGGGACTCCTCTAACTATGGCTACACCTTC. Translating gives CASRRDSSNYGYTF.

The chain is built from TRBV7-9 and TRBJ2-5, with a possible D match to TRBD2 (7 bases). V lost 3 bases and J lost 2, with 16 bases in between. The CDR3 consists of 16 residues. Germline CDR1 SEHNR, CDR2 FQNEAQ (reference sequence). The CDR3 protein is CASSLGAGLIQETQYF. CDR3 DNA: TGTGCCAGCAGCTTGGGGGCGGGACTAATTCAAGAGACCCAGTACTTC.

The chain has TRBV9 and TRBJ2-1, with TRBD2 identical over 8 bases. Germline CDR1 SGDLS, CDR2 YYNGEE. V shed 3 bases, J shed 9 bases, and the junction held 14 bases outside the gene matches. The length of the CDR3 is 16 residues. CDR3 bases: TGTGCCAGCAGCGCCCGAGAGCGGGAGTCCCGGGTTGAGCAGTTCTTC. This gives the protein CASSARERESRVEQFF.

The chain is built from TRBV6-4 and TRBJ2-2, with TRBD2 matching 8 bases. Germline V gene sequence: CDR1 MRHNA, CDR2 SNTAGT. The CDR3 is made up of 14 amino acids. The J segment lost 4 bases and the V segment lost 2 bases, leaving 0 bases of the junction unmatched. DNA of the CDR3: TGTGCCAGCAGTGACGGGACTAGCACCGGGGAGCTGTTTTTT. It is translated as CASSDGTSTGELFF.

The chain employs TRBV5-4 and TRBJ2-7, with TRBD1 as a possible D gene (5 bases). The CDR3 runs 16 residues. Trimming took off 4 bases at V and 0 bases at J, with 17 bases between the two ends. CDR1 SGHNT and CDR2 YYREEE come from the germline V gene (reference sequence). The CDR3 spells CASSPRGQGRSYEQYF. CDR3 in DNA: TGTGCCAGCAGCCCTAGGGGCCAAGGACGCTCCTACGAGCAGTACTTC.

The V call is TRBV7-3, the J call TRBJ2-1; unclear D gene. Per germline, CDR1 SGHTA and CDR2 FQGTGA. CDR3 length: 14 amino acids. Trimming removed 1 base at V and 2 bases at J, with 6 bases between. The CDR3 DNA reads as TGTGCCAGCAGCTTAAGTCCTACCTACAATGAGCAGTTCTTC. Its translation is CASSLSPTYNEQFF.

The V call is TRBV28, the J call TRBJ2-7; maybe TRBD1 (5 bases). This CDR3 is built from 15 residues. Germline lookup yields CDR1 MDHEN and CDR2 SYDVKM. Trimming stripped 2 bases from V and 0 bases from J, with 11 bases between. CDR3 loop: CASSLLDKSSYEQYF. CDR3 DNA: TGTGCCAGCAGTTTACTGGACAAGAGCTCCTACGAGCAGTACTTC. Full variable domain (outside the CDR3, taken from reference TRBV28 and TRBJ2-7): DVKVTQSSRYLVKRTGEKVFLECVQDMDHENMFWYRQDPGLGLRLIYFSYDVKMKEKGDIPEGYSVSREKKERFSLILESASTNQTSMYLCASSLLDKSSYEQYFGPGTRLTVT.

This sequence joins TRBV27 and TRBJ2-2, with TRBD1 matching 8 bases. Trimming removed 6 bases from V and 6 bases from J; junction bases left unmatched: 12. The germline CDR1 and CDR2 sequences are MNHEY and SMNVEV (reference sequence). The CDR3 runs 16 residues. CDR3 coding DNA: TGTGCCAGCAGGTTCGGGCAGGGGGCGATCGCCGGGGAGCTGTTTTTT. It is translated as CASRFGQGAIAGELFF.

The gene calls are TRBV5-6 and TRBJ2-7; D gene uncertain. This CDR3 is built from 11 residues. V lost 2 bases to trimming and J lost 7 bases, with 7 bases between them. Germline V gives CDR1 SGHDT, CDR2 YYEEEE. CDR3 DNA: TGTGCCAGCAGCTTCCTCGGGGAGCAGTACTTC. As protein: CASSFLGEQYF.

The chain couples TRBV19 to TRBJ2-5; D is possibly TRBD2 (6 bases). CDR1 and CDR2 from the germline V gene are LNHDA and SQIVND (reference sequence). This CDR3 has 17 amino acids. V gave up 5 bases and J gave up 5 bases, with 24 bases separating them. In DNA, the CDR3 is TGTGCCAGTAGTTTCTCCGCGACTAGTGTAGTTCGCGAGACCCAGTACTTC. It encodes CASSFSATSVVRETQYF.

V usage is TRBV4-1 and J usage is TRBJ2-1; D perhaps matches TRBD2 (6 bases). The CDR3 has 15 residues. V was clipped by 1 base and J by 4 bases, with 11 bases between them. CDR1 and CDR2 from the germline V gene are MGHRA and YSYEKL. The CDR3 nucleotides are TGCGCCAGCAGCCAAGCGGGAGCCGAATACAATGAGCAGTTCTTC. Protein: CASSQAGAEYNEQFF.

This chain links TRBV6-2 or TRBV6-3 with TRBJ2-7; 8 bases map to TRBD2. The CDR3 is 18 amino acids. V dropped 4 bases and J dropped 0; count of bases not matched to a gene: 14. The germline CDR1 and CDR2 sequences are MNHEY and SVGEGT. The CDR3 DNA reads as TGTGCCAGCAGTTTCACGCTCCCTATAGCGGGGACCTCCTACGAGCAGTACTTC. Its protein product is CASSFTLPIAGTSYEQYF.